The 24 T cell receptor beta chains presented below share a single source sample, sequenced in a study of T-cell reconstitution after alpha-beta-depleted transplantation in children. Unique molecular identifiers tagged the TCRbeta library. TCRdb re-called the PCR reads through MiXCR, storing one row per CDR3 protein. The top ten clones hold around 15% of a sample with around 490,000 distinct CDR3 sequences, 9.5% to 12% of them seen once. Sequenced material: PBMCs, mostly from graft donor cells, taken 180 days after TCRalphabeta/CD19-depleted stem cell transplant. The receptors stem from a female patient aged 2 to 10 who had a stem cell transplant for aplastic anemia, so the T cells may come from the graft donor.

The chain combines TRBV29-1 with TRBJ2-3; D is unclear. Between the trimmed V and J ends, which lost 6 bases and 2 bases, there was a span of 6 bases. Germline CDR1 and CDR2: SQVTM and ANQGSEA. The CDR3 runs 11 residues. Here the CDR3 DNA reads TGCAGCGTAACATACACAGATACGCAGTATTTT. This gives the protein CSVTYTDTQYF.

This clonotype was seen more than once but under ten times. The chain has TRBV5-6 and TRBJ2-3; 12 nucleotides line up with TRBD2. From germline, CDR1 is SGHDT and CDR2 YYEEEE. The CDR3 runs to 18 residues. V lost 6 bases to trimming and J lost 0 bases; unmatched junction nucleotides: 11. The CDR3 reads CASTITTSGSSSTDTQYF. The CDR3 DNA reads TGTGCCAGCACCATTACGACTAGCGGGAGCTCTAGCACAGATACGCAGTATTTT. Supplemented by reference TRBV5-6 and TRBJ2-3, the full variable domain reads DAGVTQSPTHLIKTRGQQVTLRCSPKSGHDTVSWYQQALGQGPQFIFQYYEEEERQRGNFPDRFSGHQFPNYSSELNVNALLLGDSALYLCASTITTSGSSSTDTQYFGPGTRLTVL.

This clonotype was detected only a few times. The chain carries TRBV7-2 and TRBJ2-1; D is ambiguous. The CDR3 totals 14 residues. Trimming cost V 3 bases and J 8 bases, with 14 bases left between them. The germline V gene has CDR1 SGHTA and CDR2 FQGNSA. The CDR3 DNA reads TGTGCCAGCAGCTTTGGGGTTTCCATCGATGAGCAGTTCTTC. Amino acids: CASSFGVSIDEQFF.

This clonotype showed up just a few times. The chain employs TRBV7-2 and TRBJ2-3; TRBD2 agrees at 13 bases. The ends lost 5 bases at V and 6 bases at J; junction bases unmatched: 11. The length of the CDR3 is 17 residues. CDR1 is SGHTA, CDR2 FQGNSA, per germline. CDR3 sequence: CASSPRTSGSWGDTQYF. The CDR3 nucleotides are TGTGCCAGCAGCCCCCGGACTAGCGGGAGTTGGGGGGATACGCAGTATTTT.

This clonotype was counted a few times. V usage is TRBV5-6 and J usage is TRBJ2-3; D perhaps matches TRBD2 (6 bases). Trimming cost V 1 base and J 7 bases, with 16 bases left between them. Germline V CDR1 and CDR2: SGHDT, YYEEEE. The CDR3 has 15 residues. The CDR3 nucleotides read TGTGCCAGCAGCTTGTTAGCGGCAGACGACAATACGCAGTATTTT. Its translation is CASSLLAADDNTQYF.

V and J are TRBV20-1 and TRBJ2-3; D unresolved. This CDR3 contains 11 residues. Trimming pared 6 bases from V and 3 bases from J, leaving 7 bases between. Per germline, CDR1 DFQATT and CDR2 SNEGSKA (reference sequence). The CDR3: CSAHVTDTQYF. The CDR3 coding sequence is TGCAGTGCCCATGTTACAGATACGCAGTATTTT.

CDR3 coding DNA: TGTGCCAGCAGCTCGGACAGAAACTACGAGCAGTACTTC. This sequence encodes CASSSDRNYEQYF. V usage is TRBV7-8 and J usage is TRBJ2-7, with a possible D match to TRBD1 (6 bases). Trimming pared 4 bases from V and 3 bases from J, leaving 10 bases between. The CDR3 covers 13 residues. Germline CDR1 SGHVS, CDR2 FQNEAQ.

This clonotype was found a few times. The genes are TRBV29-1 and TRBJ1-2; 8 bases fit TRBD1. J gave up 1 base and V 0 bases, and 10 bases lay outside the gene matches. Germline CDR1 reads SQVTM; CDR2 reads ANQGSEA. This CDR3 has 17 residues. CDR3 coding DNA: TGCAGCGTTGAAGAATGGACAGGGTCAACGATTAACTATGGCTACACCTTC. Translated, it gives CSVEEWTGSTINYGYTF.

This clonotype occurred a few times. This chain joins TRBV7-9 and TRBJ1-5; D unclear. V was clipped by 1 base and J by 8 bases, with 9 bases between them. Germline V CDR1 and CDR2: SEHNR, FQNEAQ (reference sequence). The CDR3 sequence is 13 residues long. CDR3 sequence reads: CASSLVDWEPQHF. For the CDR3, the DNA is TGTGCCAGCAGCTTAGTCGACTGGGAGCCCCAGCATTTT. Drawing the rest from reference TRBV7-9 and TRBJ1-5, the complete variable domain is DTGVSQNPRHKITKRGQNVTFRCDPISEHNRLYWYRQTLGQGPEFLTYFQNEAQLEKSRLLSDRFSAERPKGSFSTLEIQRTEQGDSAMYLCASSLVDWEPQHFGDGTRLSIL.

This clonotype was counted a single time. The V and J genes are TRBV30 and TRBJ2-1; no clear D gene. V lost 7 bases and J lost 8, with 12 bases in between. Germline CDR1 reads GTSNPN; CDR2 reads SVGIG (reference sequence). This CDR3 contains 11 residues. The CDR3 coding sequence is TGTGCCTACGAACACGGGTATGAGCAGTTCTTC. This gives the protein CAYEHGYEQFF.

The chain carries TRBV6-1 and TRBJ1-5; D is possibly TRBD1 (6 bases). V lost 6 bases to trimming and J lost 0 bases, with 18 bases between them. Germline V gene lookup returns CDR1 MNHNS and CDR2 SASEGT. This CDR3 has 17 residues. CDR3 region: CASRPRGGANSNQPQHF. The CDR3 nucleotides are TGTGCCAGCAGACCCAGGGGAGGGGCCAATAGCAATCAGCCCCAGCATTTT.

The chain uses TRBV27 and TRBJ1-2; D gene ambiguous. Germline assignment: CDR1 MNHEY and CDR2 SMNVEV (reference sequence). The CDR3 loop spans 18 amino acids. The V end was cut by 1 base, the J end by 2 bases, with 20 bases between. The CDR3 loop is CASSLFMTRSPNNYGYTF. The DNA for the CDR3 is TGTGCCAGCAGTTTATTTATGACACGTAGCCCCAACAACTATGGCTACACCTTC.

There are a few counts of this clonotype. The J gene is TRBJ2-3, the V gene TRBV28; 8 positions agree with TRBD1. V shed 2 bases, J shed 6 bases, and the junction held 16 bases outside the gene matches. The CDR3 contains 18 residues. CDR1 and CDR2 from the germline V gene are MDHEN and SYDVKM. The CDR3 protein is CASSLGPGTGGIQDTQYF. Here the CDR3 DNA reads TGTGCCAGCAGTTTAGGCCCCGGGACAGGAGGTATTCAGGATACGCAGTATTTT.

There are a few counts of this clonotype. V gene TRBV27 combines with J gene TRBJ2-7; tentatively, D is TRBD1 (6 bases). V gave up 5 bases and J gave up 3 bases, with 17 bases separating them. The germline gives CDR1 MNHEY, CDR2 SMNVEV (reference sequence). This CDR3 region has 15 residues. The CDR3 DNA reads as TGTGCCAGCAGTACCCGACAGGCCCCTCTCTACGAGCAGTACTTC. It yields the protein CASSTRQAPLYEQYF.

The chain recombines TRBV7-2 with TRBJ2-3; D remains ambiguous. CDR3 length: 14 amino acids. Trimming took off 3 bases at V and 6 bases at J, with 13 bases between the two ends. CDR1 SGHTA and CDR2 FQGNSA come from the germline V gene. As DNA, the CDR3 is TGTGCCAGCAGCTTTCAGTTGGGTGGCGATACGCAGTATTTT. Protein: CASSFQLGGDTQYF. Variable domain in full (rest from reference TRBV7-2 and TRBJ2-3): GAGVSQSPSNKVTEKGKDVELRCDPISGHTALYWYRQSLGQGLEFLIYFQGNSAPDKSGLPSDRFSAERTGGSVSTLTIQRTQQEDSAVYLCASSFQLGGDTQYFGPGTRLTVL.

This clonotype was observed many times. The chain uses TRBV28 and TRBJ2-3, with 12 bases identical to TRBD2. The CDR3 contains 17 residues. V trimming: 0 bases; J trimming: 3 bases; junction bases outside the gene matches: 4. Germline assignment: CDR1 MDHEN and CDR2 SYDVKM. CDR3 nucleotide sequence: TGTGCCAGCAGTTTATGGGGACTAGCGGGCGCGACAGATACGCAGTATTTT. It encodes CASSLWGLAGATDTQYF.

The chain combines TRBV2 with TRBJ2-3; D is unclear. V lost 6 bases and J 1 base, leaving 14 bases between the germline ends. This CDR3 has 15 residues. From germline, CDR1 is SNHLY and CDR2 FYNNEI. CDR3 DNA sequence: TGTGCCAGCAGCGGACCCATAGCAGGCACAGATACGCAGTATTTT. Translated: CASSGPIAGTDTQYF.

This clonotype was found many times. The J gene is TRBJ1-2, the V gene TRBV20-1; 7 nucleotides line up with TRBD1. The ends lost 3 bases at V and 2 bases at J; junction bases unmatched: 0. This CDR3 has 12 residues. Germline-derived CDR1 and CDR2 are DFQATT and SNEGSKA (reference sequence). CDR3 residues: CSARGQNYGYTF. In nucleotides, the CDR3 is TGCAGTGCTAGGGGACAGAACTATGGCTACACCTTC.

This clonotype was found a few times. This chain connects TRBV7-8 to TRBJ2-5, with D perhaps TRBD1 or TRBD2 (5 bases each). Germline CDR1 SGHVS, CDR2 FQNEAQ. The V and J ends lost 1 base and 1 base respectively, with 13 bases between them. The CDR3 spans 16 residues. Written as DNA, the CDR3 is TGTGCCAGCAGCTTAGTCGGGATTAGGGGCCAAGAGACCCAGTACTTC. It specifies CASSLVGIRGQETQYF.

This clonotype has only a few counts. V gene TRBV29-1 combines with J gene TRBJ2-3, with D possibly matching TRBD1 (8 bases). CDR1 and CDR2 from the germline V gene are SQVTM and ANQGSEA. The V end was cut by 0 bases, the J end by 3 bases, with 16 bases between. The CDR3 totals 16 residues. CDR3 residues: CSVEDRQGRGTDTQYF. The CDR3 DNA follows: TGCAGCGTTGAAGATAGACAGGGGCGGGGGACAGATACGCAGTATTTT.

The rearrangement joins TRBV7-8 to TRBJ1-2; D possibly corresponds to TRBD1 (5 bases). Germline assignment: CDR1 SGHVS and CDR2 FQNEAQ. Between the trimmed V and J ends, which lost 5 bases and 4 bases, there was a span of 14 bases. This CDR3 comprises 14 residues. The CDR3 DNA follows: TGTGCCAGCAGCCGGGGGGAACGGGCCTATGGCTACACCTTC. This gives the protein CASSRGERAYGYTF.

This clonotype occurred a few times. The chain couples TRBV2 to TRBJ2-7, with D possibly called TRBD1 or TRBD2 (5 bases each). CDR1 SNHLY and CDR2 FYNNEI come from the germline V gene. V was cut by 6 bases and J by 3 bases, with 15 bases left in between. The CDR3 sequence is 14 residues long. The CDR3 loop reads CASRIRGISYEQYF. In DNA form, the CDR3 reads TGTGCCAGCAGAATACGGGGCATTAGCTACGAGCAGTACTTC.

The CDR3, as DNA: TGTGCCAGCAGGGCGGGACAGATTAGCAATCAGCCCCAGCATTTT. Amino acid sequence: CASRAGQISNQPQHF. The chain uses TRBV28 and TRBJ1-5; 7 bases align to TRBD1. CDR3 length equals 15 residues. Germline V gives CDR1 MDHEN, CDR2 SYDVKM. Trimming cost V 6 bases and J 0 bases; bases outside gene matches: 5.

This clonotype was counted between two and nine times. The rearrangement uses TRBV4-3 and TRBJ1-4, with TRBD1 matching 8 bases. CDR1 and CDR2 (germline): LGHNA, YSLEER. The V gene end was trimmed by 0 bases and the J gene end by 2 bases; junction bases not matched to a gene: 2. This CDR3 region has 16 residues. The CDR3 coding sequence is TGCGCCAGCAGCCAAGATCAGGGGGCGACTAATGAAAAACTGTTTTTT. It specifies CASSQDQGATNEKLFF.